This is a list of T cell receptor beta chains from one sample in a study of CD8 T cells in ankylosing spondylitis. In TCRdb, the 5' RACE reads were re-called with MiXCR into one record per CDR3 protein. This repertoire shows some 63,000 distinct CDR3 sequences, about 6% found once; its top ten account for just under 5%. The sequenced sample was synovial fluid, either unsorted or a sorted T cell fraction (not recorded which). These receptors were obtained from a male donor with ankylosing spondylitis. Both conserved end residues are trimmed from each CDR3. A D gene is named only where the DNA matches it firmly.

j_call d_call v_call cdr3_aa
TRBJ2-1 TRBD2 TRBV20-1 SARVGTTSYNEQF
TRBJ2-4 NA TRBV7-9 ASSLVAEKNIQY
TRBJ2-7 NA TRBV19 ASSMAGDNYEQY
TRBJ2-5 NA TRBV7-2 ASSLFGDQETQY
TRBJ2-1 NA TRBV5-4 ASSARSGEQF
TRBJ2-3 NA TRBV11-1 ASSLGASARRATDTQY
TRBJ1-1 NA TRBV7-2 ASSLPPPFPEAF
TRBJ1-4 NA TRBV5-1 ASSWGSGINEKLF
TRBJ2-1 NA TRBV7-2 ASSLVAGTGNEQF
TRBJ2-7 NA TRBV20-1 SAGGTAREQY
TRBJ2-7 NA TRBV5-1 ASSILPGTTRYEQY
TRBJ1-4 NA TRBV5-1 ASTGQAANEKLF
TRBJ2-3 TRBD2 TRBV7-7 ASSLGWIVSGRGTDTQY
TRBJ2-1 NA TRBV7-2 ASSLVNEQF
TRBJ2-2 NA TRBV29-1 SVKRLTNTGELF